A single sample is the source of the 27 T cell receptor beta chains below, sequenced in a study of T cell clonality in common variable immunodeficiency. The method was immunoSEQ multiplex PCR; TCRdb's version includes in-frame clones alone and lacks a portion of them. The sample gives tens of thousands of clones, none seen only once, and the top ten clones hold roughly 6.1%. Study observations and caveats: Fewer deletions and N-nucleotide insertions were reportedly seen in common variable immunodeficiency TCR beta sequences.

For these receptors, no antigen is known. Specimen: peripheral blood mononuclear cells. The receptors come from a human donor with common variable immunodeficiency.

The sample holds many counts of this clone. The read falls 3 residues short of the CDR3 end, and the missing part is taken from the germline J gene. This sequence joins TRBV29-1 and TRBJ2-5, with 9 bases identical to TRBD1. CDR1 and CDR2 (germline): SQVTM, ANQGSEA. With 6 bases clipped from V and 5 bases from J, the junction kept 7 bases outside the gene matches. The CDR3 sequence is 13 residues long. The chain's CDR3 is CSVRTGEAETQYF. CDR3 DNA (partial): TGCAGCGTCCGGACAGGGGAGGCGGAGACC.

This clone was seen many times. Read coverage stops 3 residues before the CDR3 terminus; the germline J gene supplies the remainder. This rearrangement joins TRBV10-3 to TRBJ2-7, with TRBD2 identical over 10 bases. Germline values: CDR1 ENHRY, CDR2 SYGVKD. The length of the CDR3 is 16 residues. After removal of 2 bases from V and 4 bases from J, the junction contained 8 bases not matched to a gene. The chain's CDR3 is CAISERRTSGRYEQYF. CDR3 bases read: TGTGCCATCAGTGAGCGAAGGACTAGCGGCAGATACGAG.

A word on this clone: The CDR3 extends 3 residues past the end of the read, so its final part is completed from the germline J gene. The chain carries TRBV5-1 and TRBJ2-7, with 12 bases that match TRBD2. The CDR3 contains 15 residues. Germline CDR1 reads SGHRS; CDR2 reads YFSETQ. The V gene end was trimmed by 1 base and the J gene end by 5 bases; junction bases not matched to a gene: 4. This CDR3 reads CASSLSLAGGNEQYF. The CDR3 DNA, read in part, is TGCGCCAGCAGCTTGTCGCTAGCGGGGGGGAACGAG.

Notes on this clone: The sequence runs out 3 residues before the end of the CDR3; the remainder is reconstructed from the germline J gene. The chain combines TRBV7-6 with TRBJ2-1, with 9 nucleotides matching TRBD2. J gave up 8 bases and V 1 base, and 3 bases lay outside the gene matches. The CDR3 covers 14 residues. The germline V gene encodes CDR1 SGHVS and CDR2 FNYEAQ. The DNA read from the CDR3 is TGTGCCAGCAGCTTAGAACCTAGCGGGGATGAG. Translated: CASSLEPSGDE. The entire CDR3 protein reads CASSLEPSGDEQFF.

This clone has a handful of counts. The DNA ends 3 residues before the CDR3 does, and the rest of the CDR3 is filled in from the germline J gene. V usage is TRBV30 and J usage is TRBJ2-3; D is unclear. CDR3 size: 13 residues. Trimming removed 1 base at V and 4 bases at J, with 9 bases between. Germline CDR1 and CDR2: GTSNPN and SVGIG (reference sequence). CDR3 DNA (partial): TGTGCCTGGAGTGGGTGGCTAGCAGATACG. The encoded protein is CAWSGWLADT. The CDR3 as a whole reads CAWSGWLADTQYF.

CDR3 region: CAWSGQHEAFF. Incomplete CDR3 DNA: TGTGCCTGGAGTGGACAGCATGAA. This chain uses TRBV30 with TRBJ1-1; D perhaps matches TRBD1 (5 bases). The read halts 3 residues ahead of the CDR3 end, with the missing end drawn from the germline J gene. Germline assignment: CDR1 GTSNPN and CDR2 SVGIG (reference sequence). The CDR3 extends over 11 amino acids. V lost 1 base and J 7 bases, leaving 7 bases between the germline ends.

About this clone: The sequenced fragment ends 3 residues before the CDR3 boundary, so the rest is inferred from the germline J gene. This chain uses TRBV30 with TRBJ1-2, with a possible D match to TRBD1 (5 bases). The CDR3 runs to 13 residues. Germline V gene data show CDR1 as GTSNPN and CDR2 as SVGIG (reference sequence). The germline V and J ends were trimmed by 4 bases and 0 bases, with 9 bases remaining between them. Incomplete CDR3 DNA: TGTGCCTGGAAGTTGGGGCCTAACTATGGC. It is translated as CAWKLGPNYG. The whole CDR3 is CAWKLGPNYGYTF.

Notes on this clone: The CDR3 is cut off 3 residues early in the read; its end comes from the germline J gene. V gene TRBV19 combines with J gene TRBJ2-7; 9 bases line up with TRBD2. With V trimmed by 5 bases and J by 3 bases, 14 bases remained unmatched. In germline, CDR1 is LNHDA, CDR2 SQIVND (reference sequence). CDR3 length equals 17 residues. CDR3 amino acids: CASSVGTSRYYFYEQYF. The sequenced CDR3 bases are TGTGCCAGTAGTGTCGGGACTAGCCGCTACTACTTCTACGAG.

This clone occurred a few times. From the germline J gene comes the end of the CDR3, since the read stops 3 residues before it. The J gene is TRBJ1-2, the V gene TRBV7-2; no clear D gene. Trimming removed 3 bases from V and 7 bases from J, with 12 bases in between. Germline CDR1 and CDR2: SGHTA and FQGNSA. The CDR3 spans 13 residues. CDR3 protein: CASSFDISLGYTF. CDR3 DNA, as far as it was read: TGTGCCAGCAGCTTTGACATATCCCTTGGC.

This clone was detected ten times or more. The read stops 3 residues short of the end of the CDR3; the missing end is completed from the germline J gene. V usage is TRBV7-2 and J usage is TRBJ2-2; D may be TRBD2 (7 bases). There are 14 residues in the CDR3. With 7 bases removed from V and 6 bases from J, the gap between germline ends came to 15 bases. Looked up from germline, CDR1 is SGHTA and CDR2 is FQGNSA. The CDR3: CASKGGGMPGELFF. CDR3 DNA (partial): TGTGCCAGCAAAGGGGGGGGGATGCCCGGGGAG.

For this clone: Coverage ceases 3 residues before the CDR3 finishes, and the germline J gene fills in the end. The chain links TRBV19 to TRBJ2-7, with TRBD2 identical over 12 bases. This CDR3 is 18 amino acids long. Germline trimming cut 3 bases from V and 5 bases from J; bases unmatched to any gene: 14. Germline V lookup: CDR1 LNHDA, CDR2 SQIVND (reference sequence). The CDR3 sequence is CASSIQGLAGTSKDEQYF. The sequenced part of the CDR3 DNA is TGTGCCAGTAGTATCCAAGGACTAGCGGGGACCTCGAAGGACGAG.

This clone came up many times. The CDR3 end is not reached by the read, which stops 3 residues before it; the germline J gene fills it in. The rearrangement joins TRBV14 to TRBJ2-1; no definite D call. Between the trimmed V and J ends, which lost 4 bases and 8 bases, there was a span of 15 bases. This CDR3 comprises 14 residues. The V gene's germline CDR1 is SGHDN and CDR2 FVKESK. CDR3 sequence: CASSLVPEPHEQFF. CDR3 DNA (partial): TGTGCCAGCAGCCTTGTCCCCGAGCCGCATGAG.

The CDR3 reads CASSRGDSNQPQHF. Partial CDR3 DNA: TGTGCCAGTAGTAGGGGCGATAGCAATCAGCCC. The chain recombines TRBV19 with TRBJ1-5; TRBD1 is a possible D gene (5 bases). The CDR3 end lies 3 residues beyond the end of the read and is filled in from the germline J gene. CDR3 size: 14 residues. Germline V gives CDR1 LNHDA, CDR2 SQIVND (reference sequence). V was shortened by 4 bases and J by 0 bases, with 7 bases between the two germline ends.

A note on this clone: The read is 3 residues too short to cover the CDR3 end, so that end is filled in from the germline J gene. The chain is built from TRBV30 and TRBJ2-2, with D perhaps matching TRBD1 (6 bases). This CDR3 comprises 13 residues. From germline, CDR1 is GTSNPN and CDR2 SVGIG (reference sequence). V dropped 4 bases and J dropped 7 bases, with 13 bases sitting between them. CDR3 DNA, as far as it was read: TGTGCCTGGAAAAACAGGGCGATCGGGGAG. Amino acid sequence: CAWKNRAIGE. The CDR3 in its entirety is CAWKNRAIGELFF.

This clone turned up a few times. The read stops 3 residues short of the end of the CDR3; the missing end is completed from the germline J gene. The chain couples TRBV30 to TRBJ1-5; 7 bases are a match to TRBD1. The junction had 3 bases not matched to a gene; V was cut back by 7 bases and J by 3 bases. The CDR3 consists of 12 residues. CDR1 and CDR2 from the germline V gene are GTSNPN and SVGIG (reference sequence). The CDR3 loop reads CALDRDNQPQHF. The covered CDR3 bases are TGTGCCTTAGACAGGGACAATCAGCCC.

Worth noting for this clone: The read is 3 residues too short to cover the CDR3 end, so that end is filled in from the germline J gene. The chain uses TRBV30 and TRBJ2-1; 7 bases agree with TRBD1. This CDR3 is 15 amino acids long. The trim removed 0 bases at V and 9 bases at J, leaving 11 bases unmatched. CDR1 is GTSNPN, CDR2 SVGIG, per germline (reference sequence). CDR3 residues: CAWSVGQSRAFEQFF. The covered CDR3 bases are TGTGCCTGGAGTGTGGGACAGTCAAGGGCATTTGAG.

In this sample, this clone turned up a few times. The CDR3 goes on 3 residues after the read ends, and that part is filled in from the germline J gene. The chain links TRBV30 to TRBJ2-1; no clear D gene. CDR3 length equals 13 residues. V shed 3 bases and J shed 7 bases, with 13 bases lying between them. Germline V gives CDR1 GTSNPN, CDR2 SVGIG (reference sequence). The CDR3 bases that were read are TGTGCCTGGAGCGCACTGACTGGTAATGAG. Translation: CAWSALTGNE. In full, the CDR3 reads CAWSALTGNEQFF.

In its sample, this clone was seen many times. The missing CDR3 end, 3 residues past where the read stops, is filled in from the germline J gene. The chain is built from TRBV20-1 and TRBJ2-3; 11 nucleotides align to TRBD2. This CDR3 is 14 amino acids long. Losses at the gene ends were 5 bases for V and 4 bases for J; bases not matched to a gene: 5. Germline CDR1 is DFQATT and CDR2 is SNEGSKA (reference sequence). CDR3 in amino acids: CSAGLAGGPDTQYF. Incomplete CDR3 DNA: TGCAGTGCTGGGCTAGCGGGGGGACCAGATACG.

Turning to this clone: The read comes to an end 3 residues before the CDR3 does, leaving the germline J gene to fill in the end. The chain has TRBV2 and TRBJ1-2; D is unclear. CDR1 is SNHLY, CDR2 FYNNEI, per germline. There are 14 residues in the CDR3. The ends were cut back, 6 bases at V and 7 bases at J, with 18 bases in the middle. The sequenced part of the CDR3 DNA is TGTGCCAGCAGGGGCTCGATAATGGATGGTGGC. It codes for CASRGSIMDGG. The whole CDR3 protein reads CASRGSIMDGGYTF.

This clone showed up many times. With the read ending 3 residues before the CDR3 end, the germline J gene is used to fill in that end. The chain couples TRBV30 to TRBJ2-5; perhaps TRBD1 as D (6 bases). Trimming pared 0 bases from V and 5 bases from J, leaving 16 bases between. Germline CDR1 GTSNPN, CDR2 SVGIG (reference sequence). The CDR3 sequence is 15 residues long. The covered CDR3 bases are TGTGCCTGGAGTGTAAGGGGGTCGAACAGGGAGACC. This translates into CAWSVRGSNRET. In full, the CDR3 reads CAWSVRGSNRETQYF.

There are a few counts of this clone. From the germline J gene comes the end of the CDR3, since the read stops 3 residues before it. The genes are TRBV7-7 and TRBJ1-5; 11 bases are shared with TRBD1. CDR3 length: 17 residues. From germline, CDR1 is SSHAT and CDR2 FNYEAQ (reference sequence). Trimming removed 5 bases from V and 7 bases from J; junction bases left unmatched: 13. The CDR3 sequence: CASSPPRDRGFWQPQHF. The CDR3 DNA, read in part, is TGTGCCAGCAGCCCGCCGCGGGACAGGGGGTTCTGGCAGCCC. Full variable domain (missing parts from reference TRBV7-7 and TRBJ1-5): GAGVSQSPRYKVTKRGQDVTLRCDPISSHATLYWYQQALGQGPEFLTYFNYEAQPDKSGLPSDRFSAERPEGSISTLTIQRTEQRDSAMYRCASSPPRDRGFWQPQHFGDGTRLSIL.

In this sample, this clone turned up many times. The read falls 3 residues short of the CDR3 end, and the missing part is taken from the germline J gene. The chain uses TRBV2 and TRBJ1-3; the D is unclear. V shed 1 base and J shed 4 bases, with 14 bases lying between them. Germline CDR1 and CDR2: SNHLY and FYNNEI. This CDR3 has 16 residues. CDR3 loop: CASSEEYQEAGNTIYF. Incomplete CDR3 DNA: TGTGCCAGCAGTGAAGAGTACCAGGAGGCCGGAAACACC.

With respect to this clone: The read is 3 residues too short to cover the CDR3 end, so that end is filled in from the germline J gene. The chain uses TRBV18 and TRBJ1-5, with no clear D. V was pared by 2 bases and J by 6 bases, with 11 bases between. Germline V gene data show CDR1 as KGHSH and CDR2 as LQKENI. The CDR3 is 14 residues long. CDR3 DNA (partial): TGTGCCAGCTCACCAGCCCAGGAAAGTCAGCCC. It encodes CASSPAQESQP. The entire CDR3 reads CASSPAQESQPQHF. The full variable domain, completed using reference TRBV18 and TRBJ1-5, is NAGVMQNPRHLVRRRGQEARLRCSPMKGHSHVYWYRQLPEEGLKFMVYLQKENIIDESGMPKERFSAEFPKEGPSILRIQQVVRGDSAAYFCASSPAQESQPQHFGDGTRLSIL.

CDR3 residues: CASRQGALSSTNEKLFF. The covered CDR3 bases are TGTGCCAGCAGGCAGGGTGCTTTGTCCTCAACTAATGAAAAA. The chain is built from TRBV2 and TRBJ1-4; D is possibly TRBD1 (5 bases). The read terminates 3 residues before the CDR3 end, so the remaining end is supplied by the germline J gene. This CDR3 has 17 residues. Trimming took off 6 bases at V and 0 bases at J, with 17 bases between the two ends. The germline CDR1 and CDR2 sequences are SNHLY and FYNNEI.

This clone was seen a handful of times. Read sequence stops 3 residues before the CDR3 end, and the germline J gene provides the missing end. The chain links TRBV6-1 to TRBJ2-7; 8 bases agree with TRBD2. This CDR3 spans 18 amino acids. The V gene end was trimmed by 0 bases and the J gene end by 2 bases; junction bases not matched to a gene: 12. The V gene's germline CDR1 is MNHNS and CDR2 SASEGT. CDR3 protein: CASSEAAGGGVKTYEQYF. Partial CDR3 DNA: TGTGCCAGCAGTGAAGCGGCGGGGGGCGGGGTTAAGACCTACGAG.

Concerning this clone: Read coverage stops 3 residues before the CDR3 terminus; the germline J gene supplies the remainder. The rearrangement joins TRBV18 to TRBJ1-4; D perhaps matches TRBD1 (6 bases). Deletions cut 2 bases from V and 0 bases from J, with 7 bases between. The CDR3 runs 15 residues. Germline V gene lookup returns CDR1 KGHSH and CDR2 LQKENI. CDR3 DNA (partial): TGTGCCAGCTCACCAAGGACAGCAACTAATGAAAAA. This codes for CASSPRTATNEK. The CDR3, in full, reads CASSPRTATNEKLFF.

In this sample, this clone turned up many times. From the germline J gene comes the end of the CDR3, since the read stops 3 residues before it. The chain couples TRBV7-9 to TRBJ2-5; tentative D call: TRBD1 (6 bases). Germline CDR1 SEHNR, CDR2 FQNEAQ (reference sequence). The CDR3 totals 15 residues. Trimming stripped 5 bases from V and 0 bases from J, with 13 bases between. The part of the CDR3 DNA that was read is TGTGCCAGCAGCCCAGGGGTGGGGGACCAAGAGACC. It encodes CASSPGVGDQET. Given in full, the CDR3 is CASSPGVGDQETQYF.